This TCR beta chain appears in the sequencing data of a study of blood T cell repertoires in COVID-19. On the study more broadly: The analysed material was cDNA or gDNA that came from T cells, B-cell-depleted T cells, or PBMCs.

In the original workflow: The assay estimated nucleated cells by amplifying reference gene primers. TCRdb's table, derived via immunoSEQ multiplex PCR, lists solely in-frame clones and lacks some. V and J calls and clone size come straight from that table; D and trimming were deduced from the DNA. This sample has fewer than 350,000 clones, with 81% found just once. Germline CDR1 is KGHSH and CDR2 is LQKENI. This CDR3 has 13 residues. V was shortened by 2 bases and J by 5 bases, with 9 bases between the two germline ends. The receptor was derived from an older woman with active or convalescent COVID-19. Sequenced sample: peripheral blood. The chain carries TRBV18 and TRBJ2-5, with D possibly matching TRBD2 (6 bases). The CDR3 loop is CASSPGRTETQYF. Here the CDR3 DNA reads TGTGCCAGCTCACCAGGGAGGACGGAGACCCAGTACTTC.